Listed here are 30 T cell receptor beta chains from one sample, sequenced in a study of shared clonotypes between healthy human individuals (dated by TCRdb to 2020 to 2022). The library was built by means of the immunoSEQ multiplex PCR assay. TCRdb's version of the immuneACCESS table is confined to in-frame rearrangements and falls short of the full clone set. An unresolved V gene accounts for under half of the shortfall where checked; the remainder is of unknown origin. Across this sample there are millions of clones, with approximately 94% seen only once. The top ten clonotypes cover roughly 1% of the sample. CD8 naive samples were obtained by positive selection for CCR7 among CD45RO-negative cells, yielding a CD45RA+CCR7+ population from which TemRA cells were excluded. The sample comprised naive CD8+ T cells sorted from blood. The cell subset or site tag for this specimen amounts to: CD45RA+CCR7+. These receptors were collected from a man between 18 and 29 years old in good health.

CDR3: CASSPRQGGDPEAFF. The CDR3 DNA reads TGCGCCAGCAGCCCCAGACAGGGTGGGGATCCTGAAGCTTTCTTT. The rearrangement links TRBV4-1 to TRBJ1-1, with 7 bases lining up with TRBD1. This CDR3 spans 15 amino acids. Trimming removed 4 bases from V and 6 bases from J; junction bases left unmatched: 11. Germline V gives CDR1 MGHRA, CDR2 YSYEKL.

The rearrangement uses TRBV6-5 and TRBJ1-5, with 7 positions matching TRBD1. The CDR3 extends over 14 amino acids. V trimming: 4 bases; J trimming: 5 bases; junction bases outside the gene matches: 5. The germline V gene encodes CDR1 MNHEY and CDR2 SVGAGI. The CDR3 DNA follows: TGTGCCAGCAGTTTTACAGGGGTATATCAGCCCCAGCATTTT. This codes for CASSFTGVYQPQHF.

The chain recombines TRBV9 with TRBJ2-7, with 10 bases identical to TRBD2. Germline assignment: CDR1 SGDLS and CDR2 YYNGEE. V trimming: 3 bases; J trimming: 2 bases; junction bases outside the gene matches: 5. The CDR3 totals 15 residues. DNA for the CDR3: TGTGCCAGCAGCGACGTAGCGGGGGGAACCTACGAGCAGTACTTC. It codes for CASSDVAGGTYEQYF.

The chain uses TRBV12-5 and TRBJ1-1; D is unresolved. The germline CDR1 and CDR2 sequences are LGHNT and FRNRAP. V gave up 5 bases and J gave up 5 bases, with 9 bases separating them. The CDR3 has 12 amino acids. The CDR3 region has the DNA TGTGCTAGTGGTGTTTCGGGGACTGAAGCTTTCTTT. Residues: CASGVSGTEAFF.

The chain links TRBV5-1 to TRBJ2-3; D not certain. V gave up 0 bases and J gave up 7 bases, with 6 bases separating them. Germline V gene sequence: CDR1 SGHRS, CDR2 YFSETQ. This CDR3 is built from 12 residues. CDR3 DNA sequence: TGCGCCAGCAGCTTGGAGGGTAATACGCAGTATTTT. Encoded protein: CASSLEGNTQYF.

V and J are TRBV2 and TRBJ2-7, with D possibly being TRBD1 or TRBD2 (5 bases each). Trimming cost V 6 bases and J 1 base, with 10 bases left between them. The CDR3 is made up of 13 amino acids. Germline assignment: CDR1 SNHLY and CDR2 FYNNEI. CDR3 DNA sequence: TGTGCCAGCAGCGGGACGGAGTCCTACGAGCAGTACTTC. It encodes CASSGTESYEQYF.

V is TRBV6-1 and J is TRBJ1-5; D is undetermined. CDR1 is MNHNS, CDR2 SASEGT, per germline. The V and J ends lost 2 bases and 1 base respectively, with 9 bases between them. The CDR3 runs to 15 residues. The CDR3 reads CASSELSGSNQPQHF. As DNA, the CDR3 is TGTGCCAGCAGTGAATTGTCCGGGAGCAATCAGCCCCAGCATTTT.

The chain employs TRBV7-9 and TRBJ2-7, with 8 positions matching TRBD2. Germline V gene data show CDR1 as SEHNR and CDR2 as FQNEAQ (reference sequence). J lost 4 bases, V lost 5 bases, and 10 bases had no gene match. CDR3 length: 15 amino acids. The CDR3 is CASSPSGTSWYEQYF. As DNA, the CDR3 is TGTGCCAGCAGCCCCTCCGGGACTAGTTGGTACGAGCAGTACTTC.

The chain combines TRBV29-1 with TRBJ2-3; 11 nucleotides match TRBD1. J lost 5 bases, V lost 3 bases, and 7 bases had no gene match. CDR1 and CDR2 (germline): SQVTM, ANQGSEA. This CDR3 comprises 15 residues. The CDR3 coding sequence is TGCAGCGTTGACTTTCGGGACAGGGGGGAAGATACGCAGTATTTT. Encoded protein: CSVDFRDRGEDTQYF.

This rearrangement joins TRBV7-8 to TRBJ2-3; maybe TRBD2 (6 bases). The ends were cut back, 6 bases at V and 3 bases at J, with 13 bases in the middle. CDR1 and CDR2 from the germline V gene are SGHVS and FQNEAQ. This CDR3 region has 14 residues. The chain's CDR3 is CASSPLGGTDTQYF. In DNA form, the CDR3 reads TGTGCCAGCAGTCCCTTGGGGGGTACAGATACGCAGTATTTT.

The genes are TRBV11-2 and TRBJ2-7, with TRBD2 identical over 12 bases. With 4 bases clipped from V and 3 bases from J, the junction kept 10 bases outside the gene matches. The CDR3 runs to 17 residues. Germline V gives CDR1 SGHAT, CDR2 FQNNGV. In DNA form, the CDR3 reads TGTGCCAGCAGCTACCCCCCTACACTAGCGGGGGGCTACGAGCAGTACTTC. It codes for CASSYPPTLAGGYEQYF.

CDR3 protein: CASSYAGDRPYEQYF. The CDR3 DNA follows: TGTGCCAGCAGTTACGCAGGGGACAGGCCCTACGAGCAGTACTTC. This chain joins TRBV6-6 and TRBJ2-7, with 8 bases that match TRBD1. With V trimmed by 2 bases and J by 2 bases, 5 bases remained unmatched. Germline assignment: CDR1 MNHNY and CDR2 SVGAGI (reference sequence). The CDR3 has 15 amino acids.

This rearrangement joins TRBV27 to TRBJ1-1; TRBD1 agrees at 8 bases. With V trimmed by 3 bases and J by 3 bases, 12 bases remained unmatched. The CDR3 runs 17 residues. Looked up from germline, CDR1 is MNHEY and CDR2 is SMNVEV (reference sequence). CDR3 coding DNA: TGTGCCAGCAGTTTGGAACCCCTGCAGGGGGCAGACACTGAAGCTTTCTTT. Protein product: CASSLEPLQGADTEAFF.

The rearrangement links TRBV6-5 to TRBJ2-1; 12 nucleotides agree with TRBD2. Germline trimming cut 6 bases from V and 9 bases from J; bases unmatched to any gene: 6. In germline, CDR1 is MNHEY, CDR2 SVGAGI. This CDR3 has 14 amino acids. The CDR3 DNA is TGTGCCAGCAGCCCGGGACTAGCGGGCCTTGAGCAGTTCTTC. Its protein is CASSPGLAGLEQFF.

This rearrangement joins TRBV2 to TRBJ2-3, with D possibly being TRBD2 (6 bases). CDR3 length: 16 residues. Germline V lookup: CDR1 SNHLY, CDR2 FYNNEI. Trimming removed 3 bases at V and 5 bases at J, with 18 bases between. The CDR3 region is CASSDPRGWGGDTQYF. The DNA of the CDR3 is TGTGCCAGCAGTGACCCCCGGGGGTGGGGAGGAGATACGCAGTATTTT. The entire variable domain, with the rest obtained from reference TRBV2 and TRBJ2-3, is as follows: EPEVTQTPSHQVTQMGQEVILRCVPISNHLYFYWYRQILGQKVEFLVSFYNNEISEKSEIFDDQFSVERPDGSNFTLKIRSTKLEDSAMYFCASSDPRGWGGDTQYFGPGTRLTVL.

This chain joins TRBV5-1 and TRBJ2-1; no clear D gene. Germline V lookup: CDR1 SGHRS, CDR2 YFSETQ. The CDR3 contains 13 residues. Trimming stripped 4 bases from V and 4 bases from J, with 9 bases between. CDR3 sequence reads: CASSQISYNEQFF. For the CDR3, the DNA is TGCGCCAGCAGCCAGATCAGTTACAATGAGCAGTTCTTC.

This chain joins TRBV2 and TRBJ1-3; D gene uncertain. The germline gives CDR1 SNHLY, CDR2 FYNNEI. The germline V and J ends were trimmed by 0 bases and 5 bases, with 5 bases remaining between them. This CDR3 has 13 amino acids. The CDR3 DNA is TGTGCCAGCAGTGAAGCCACCCGAAACACCATATATTTT. Protein: CASSEATRNTIYF. Full variable domain (remainder filled in from reference TRBV2 and TRBJ1-3): EPEVTQTPSHQVTQMGQEVILRCVPISNHLYFYWYRQILGQKVEFLVSFYNNEISEKSEIFDDQFSVERPDGSNFTLKIRSTKLEDSAMYFCASSEATRNTIYFGEGSWLTVV.

The V gene is TRBV9, the J gene TRBJ1-5; D gene ambiguous. Trimming stripped 2 bases from V and 0 bases from J, with 18 bases between. Germline CDR1 reads SGDLS; CDR2 reads YYNGEE. The CDR3 has 18 amino acids. The CDR3 nucleotides read TGTGCCAGCAGCGTCTGTGGGTCCGCGTTTTATAGCAATCAGCCCCAGCATTTT. Its protein is CASSVCGSAFYSNQPQHF. Supplemented by reference TRBV9 and TRBJ1-5, the full variable domain reads DSGVTQTPKHLITATGQRVTLRCSPRSGDLSVYWYQQSLDQGLQFLIQYYNGEERAKGNILERFSAQQFPDLHSELNLSSLELGDSALYFCASSVCGSAFYSNQPQHFGDGTRLSIL.

The chain recombines TRBV18 with TRBJ2-3, with 7 bases fitting TRBD2. The CDR3 has 20 residues. Germline assignment: CDR1 KGHSH and CDR2 LQKENI. The ends lost 0 bases at V and 2 bases at J; junction bases unmatched: 17. Written as DNA, the CDR3 is TGTGCCAGCTCACCACCCCCCGGAGTCTGGGGCGGGAGACTCACAGATACGCAGTATTTT. It codes for CASSPPPGVWGGRLTDTQYF. The full variable domain, with the rest looked up from reference TRBV18 and TRBJ2-3, is NAGVMQNPRHLVRRRGQEARLRCSPMKGHSHVYWYRQLPEEGLKFMVYLQKENIIDESGMPKERFSAEFPKEGPSILRIQQVVRGDSAAYFCASSPPPGVWGGRLTDTQYFGPGTRLTVL.

The gene calls are TRBV5-1 and TRBJ2-3; the match to TRBD2 covers 10 bases. Germline CDR1 and CDR2: SGHRS and YFSETQ. This CDR3 spans 18 amino acids. The V and J ends lost 4 bases and 5 bases, in that order; junction bases with no gene match: 16. The CDR3, as DNA: TGCGCCAGCAGCCCCAGTCAGAGCGGGAGGGCCAGGATAGATACGCAGTATTTT. It yields the protein CASSPSQSGRARIDTQYF.

This clone was seen once. J is TRBJ2-7 and V is TRBV5-6; D could derive from TRBD1 or TRBD2 (6 bases each). The CDR3 runs to 16 residues. Germline CDR1 is SGHDT and CDR2 is YYEEEE. Trimming left V 0 bases short and J 2 bases short, with 15 bases between. CDR3 protein: CASSLDPGGETYEQYF. The CDR3, as DNA: TGTGCCAGCAGCTTGGATCCCGGGGGCGAGACCTACGAGCAGTACTTC.

In regard to this clone: The identical CDR3 is also encoded by other nucleotide sequences in the sample. The chain employs TRBV7-9 and TRBJ2-7; either TRBD1 or TRBD2 may fit D (5 bases each). V gave up 1 base and J gave up 2 bases, with 6 bases separating them. The CDR3 spans 13 residues. CDR1 SEHNR and CDR2 FQNEAQ come from the germline V gene (reference sequence). CDR3 protein: CASSLGGTYEQYF. The CDR3 nucleotides are TGTGCCAGCAGCTTAGGGGGGACCTACGAGCAGTACTTC.

This CDR3 reads CASSLSNGGAKGDYTDTQYF. The CDR3 DNA reads TGCGCCAGCAGCTTAAGTAACGGGGGGGCCAAAGGAGACTACACAGATACGCAGTATTTT. V gene TRBV5-1 combines with J gene TRBJ2-3, with 8 bases identical to TRBD2. There are 20 residues in the CDR3. Germline trimming cut 2 bases from V and 2 bases from J; bases unmatched to any gene: 19. The germline gives CDR1 SGHRS, CDR2 YFSETQ.

The J gene is TRBJ2-3, the V gene TRBV13; no firm D call. V was trimmed by 4 bases and J by 4 bases, leaving 6 bases between them. The CDR3 is 12 amino acids. Germline V lookup: CDR1 PRHDT, CDR2 FYEKMQ (reference sequence). This CDR3 reads CASSYGSDTQYF. CDR3 DNA: TGTGCCAGCAGCTACGGGTCAGATACGCAGTATTTT. Full variable domain (outside the CDR3, taken from reference TRBV13 and TRBJ2-3): AAGVIQSPRHLIKEKRETATLKCYPIPRHDTVYWYQQGPGQDPQFLISFYEKMQSDKGSIPDRFSAQQFSDYHSELNMSSLELGDSALYFCASSYGSDTQYFGPGTRLTVL.

Notes on this clone: This CDR3 is also generated by other DNA sequences in the sample. CDR3 coding DNA: TGTGCCAGCAGCTTAGGGGATGACGAGCAGTACTTC. It specifies CASSLGDDEQYF. The chain links TRBV5-6 to TRBJ2-7; possible D gene TRBD1, 5 bases. The CDR3 extends over 12 amino acids. Between the trimmed V and J ends, which lost 2 bases and 5 bases, there was a span of 8 bases. Germline V gives CDR1 SGHDT, CDR2 YYEEEE. Looking up the rest from reference TRBV5-6 and TRBJ2-7 gives the full variable domain: DAGVTQSPTHLIKTRGQQVTLRCSPKSGHDTVSWYQQALGQGPQFIFQYYEEEERQRGNFPDRFSGHQFPNYSSELNVNALLLGDSALYLCASSLGDDEQYFGPGTRLTVT.

The rearrangement uses TRBV7-9 and TRBJ2-1; TRBD2 aligns across 11 bases. This CDR3 is built from 18 residues. Germline CDR1 SEHNR, CDR2 FQNEAQ (reference sequence). Trimming removed 3 bases from V and 7 bases from J; junction bases left unmatched: 14. CDR3 coding DNA: TGTGCCAGCAGCTTCTCCAACTGGGTAGCGGGAGGGCCTAATGAGCAGTTCTTC. It yields the protein CASSFSNWVAGGPNEQFF.

The chain recombines TRBV4-1 with TRBJ1-1; D is ambiguous. Trimming cost V 0 bases and J 2 bases, with 10 bases left between them. CDR1 is MGHRA and CDR2 is YSYEKL in the germline V gene. The CDR3 spans 15 residues. CDR3 DNA sequence: TGCGCCAGCAGCCAAGAGTCGTTTGAAAACACTGAAGCTTTCTTT. It yields the protein CASSQESFENTEAFF.

A note on this clone: The sample carries other DNA sequences with the same CDR3. The chain couples TRBV28 to TRBJ1-1; TRBD1 matches at 9 bases. Germline V lookup: CDR1 MDHEN, CDR2 SYDVKM. This CDR3 contains 15 residues. V trimming: 0 bases; J trimming: 1 base; junction bases outside the gene matches: 0. CDR3 sequence: CASSLWGQGNTEAFF. The CDR3 coding sequence is TGTGCCAGCAGTTTATGGGGACAGGGGAACACTGAAGCTTTCTTT.

The chain is built from TRBV9 and TRBJ2-2; D perhaps matches TRBD2 (7 bases). The CDR3 has 17 amino acids. Germline CDR1 SGDLS, CDR2 YYNGEE. V gave up 4 bases and J gave up 5 bases, with 21 bases separating them. Here the CDR3 reads CASSHPYTGRVTGELFF. For the CDR3, the DNA is TGTGCCAGCAGCCATCCCTATACAGGGAGGGTAACCGGGGAGCTGTTTTTT. Looking up the rest from reference TRBV9 and TRBJ2-2 gives the full variable domain: DSGVTQTPKHLITATGQRVTLRCSPRSGDLSVYWYQQSLDQGLQFLIQYYNGEERAKGNILERFSAQQFPDLHSELNLSSLELGDSALYFCASSHPYTGRVTGELFFGEGSRLTVL.

J is TRBJ2-7 and V is TRBV9; possibly TRBD1 for D (5 bases). Germline CDR1 reads SGDLS; CDR2 reads YYNGEE. The ends were cut back, 0 bases at V and 3 bases at J, with 7 bases in the middle. This CDR3 region has 13 residues. In DNA, the CDR3 is TGTGCCAGCAGCGTAGAACAGGACTACGAGCAGTACTTC. It specifies CASSVEQDYEQYF.